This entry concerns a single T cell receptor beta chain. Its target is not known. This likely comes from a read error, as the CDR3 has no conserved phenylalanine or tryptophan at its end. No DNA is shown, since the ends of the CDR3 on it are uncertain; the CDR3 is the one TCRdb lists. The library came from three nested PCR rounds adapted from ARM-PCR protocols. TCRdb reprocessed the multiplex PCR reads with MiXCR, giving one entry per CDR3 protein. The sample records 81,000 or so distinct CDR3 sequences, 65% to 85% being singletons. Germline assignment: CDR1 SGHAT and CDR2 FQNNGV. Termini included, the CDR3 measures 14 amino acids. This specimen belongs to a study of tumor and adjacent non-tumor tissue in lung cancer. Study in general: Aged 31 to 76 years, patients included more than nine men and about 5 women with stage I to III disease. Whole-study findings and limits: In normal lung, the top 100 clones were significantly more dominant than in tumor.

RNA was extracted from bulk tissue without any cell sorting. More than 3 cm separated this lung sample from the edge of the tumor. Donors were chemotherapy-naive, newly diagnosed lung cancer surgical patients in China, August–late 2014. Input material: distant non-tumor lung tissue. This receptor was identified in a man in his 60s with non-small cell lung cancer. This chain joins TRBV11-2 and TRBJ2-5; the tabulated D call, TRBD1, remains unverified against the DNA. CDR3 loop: CASTSGQVLETQNL.